The 9 T cell receptor beta chains reported below all come from one sample, sequenced in a study of Tregs in tolerant kidney transplant recipients. Measured with immunoSEQ multiplex PCR; TCRdb has only the in-frame clones, and not every one. The sample holds around 61,000 clones, about 89% seen once. Related graft donors supplied nonmyeloablative bone marrow transplants, and mixed chimerism was transient. The sequencing used CD4+ T cells from blood (PBMCs), collected 6 months after the transplant. The source is a human patient who received a combined kidney and bone marrow transplant. A share of the T cells may be of graft donor origin.

This clone was seen only once. The chain has TRBV7-9 and TRBJ2-5, with 7 positions matching TRBD1. The CDR3 runs 12 residues. Per germline, CDR1 SEHNR and CDR2 FQNEAQ (reference sequence). Trimming cost V 4 bases and J 5 bases; bases outside gene matches: 1. CDR3: CASSWDSETQYF. The DNA of the CDR3 is TGTGCCAGCAGCTGGGACAGTGAGACCCAGTACTTC.

The rearrangement joins TRBV4-2 to TRBJ2-7; 11 nucleotides agree with TRBD1. This CDR3 region has 14 residues. V trimming: 4 bases; J trimming: 6 bases; junction bases outside the gene matches: 5. Germline V lookup: CDR1 LGHNA, CDR2 YNFKEQ. The CDR3 DNA sequence: TGTGCCAGCAGCCCCGGGACAGGGGGTGCCGAGCAGTACTTC. Amino acid sequence: CASSPGTGGAEQYF.

On this clone: Other DNA sequences from this sample encode an identical CDR3 as well. This chain joins TRBV6-5 and TRBJ1-6; TRBD1 matches 9 bases. CDR1 is MNHEY, CDR2 SVGAGI, per germline. The V segment lost 4 bases and the J segment 6 bases; nucleotides outside the gene matches: 7. The CDR3 runs 16 residues. The CDR3 reads CASSSPGQGRNSPLHF. CDR3 in DNA: TGTGCCAGCAGTTCTCCGGGACAGGGTCGTAATTCACCCCTCCACTTT.

The chain has TRBV28 and TRBJ2-5, with a possible D match to TRBD2 (6 bases). This CDR3 has 13 amino acids. Germline V gene data show CDR1 as MDHEN and CDR2 as SYDVKM. Trimming cost V 7 bases and J 5 bases, with 14 bases left between them. The CDR3 here is CASIRRGPETQYF. CDR3 nucleotide sequence: TGTGCCAGCATACGGCGGGGTCCCGAGACCCAGTACTTC.

V gene TRBV18 combines with J gene TRBJ1-5; D unclear. The CDR3 loop spans 15 amino acids. Looked up from germline, CDR1 is KGHSH and CDR2 is LQKENI. The V gene lost 1 base and the J gene lost 8 bases, with 15 bases spanning the gap. CDR3 DNA: TGTGCCAGCTCACCACGAGGGTTGTCAAAGGAGCCCCAGCATTTT. Translating it yields CASSPRGLSKEPQHF.

This clone was counted between two and nine times. The rearrangement uses TRBV10-3 and TRBJ1-5; 10 nucleotides agree with TRBD1. This CDR3 is built from 15 residues. Germline V gene data show CDR1 as ENHRY and CDR2 as SYGVKD. With V trimmed by 4 bases and J by 7 bases, 7 bases remained unmatched. The CDR3 DNA sequence: TGTGCCATCAGTGTCGGACAGGGGGAAGGACAGCCCCAGCATTTT. This encodes CAISVGQGEGQPQHF.

This clone is a singleton in its sample. The chain employs TRBV4-2 and TRBJ2-7; unclear D gene. The CDR3 is made up of 14 amino acids. The V gene lost 0 bases and the J gene lost 2 bases, with 8 bases spanning the gap. Germline V gene data show CDR1 as LGHNA and CDR2 as YNFKEQ. The CDR3 nucleotides read TGTGCCAGCAGCCAAGATTGGCAGACCTACGAGCAGTACTTC. The encoded protein is CASSQDWQTYEQYF.

The rearrangement uses TRBV7-9 and TRBJ1-6, with D maybe TRBD1 (5 bases). Trimming left V 1 base short and J 12 bases short, with 13 bases between. The CDR3 length is 14 residues. Germline V gene lookup returns CDR1 SEHNR and CDR2 FQNEAQ (reference sequence). The CDR3 loop is CASSLDLAGLPLHF. As DNA, the CDR3 is TGTGCCAGCAGCTTAGATCTGGCAGGGCTACCCCTCCACTTT.

The J gene is TRBJ2-7, the V gene TRBV1; the DNA was not used to check the table's D call, TRBD1. TRBV1 is shown as a pseudogene. CDR3 length: 16 residues. The DNA for the CDR3 is TGCACCAGCAGCCAGGGCAGGGACAAAATTTCCTACGAGCAGTACTTC. Encoded protein: CTSSQGRDKISYEQYF.